The 8 T cell receptor beta chains presented below share a single source sample, sequenced in a study of cytomegalovirus exposure and HLA in healthy donors. The PCR used 60 Vbeta and 13 Jbeta primers. The repertoire was sequenced with immunoSEQ multiplex PCR; TCRdb's copy has only in-frame clones and lacks some. The sample records roughly 170,000 clones, about 81% being singletons. The sequenced sample consisted of PBMCs. The receptor source for this set is a woman between 25 and 40 years old in good health and CMV-seronegative.

This chain joins TRBV7-2 and TRBJ1-3, with 10 bases fitting TRBD1. This CDR3 spans 16 amino acids. Germline V CDR1 and CDR2: SGHTA, FQGNSA. The ends lost 2 bases at V and 8 bases at J; junction bases unmatched: 9. This CDR3 is CASSLRDRGKADTIYF. As DNA, the CDR3 is TGTGCCAGCAGCTTAAGGGACAGGGGAAAGGCGGACACCATATATTTT. Together with reference TRBV7-2 and TRBJ1-3, the CDR3 gives the full variable domain: GAGVSQSPSNKVTEKGKDVELRCDPISGHTALYWYRQSLGQGLEFLIYFQGNSAPDKSGLPSDRFSAERTGGSVSTLTIQRTQQEDSAVYLCASSLRDRGKADTIYFGEGSWLTVV.

The CDR3 region has the DNA TGCGCCAGCAGCTTCCTCGATGCAGGGGGCGATGGCTACACCTTC. Amino acid sequence: CASSFLDAGGDGYTF. The V call is TRBV5-1, the J call TRBJ1-2, with 8 bases lining up with TRBD1. Germline V CDR1 and CDR2: SGHRS, YFSETQ. The CDR3 is 15 amino acids. Trimming removed 2 bases from V and 6 bases from J; junction bases left unmatched: 9.

The chain has TRBV9 and TRBJ2-2; 9 bases line up with TRBD2. The CDR3 spans 15 residues. Trimming cost V 3 bases and J 2 bases; bases outside gene matches: 2. The germline V gene encodes CDR1 SGDLS and CDR2 YYNGEE. CDR3 sequence reads: CASSAGTSNTGELFF. The CDR3 region has the DNA TGTGCCAGCAGCGCCGGGACTAGCAACACCGGGGAGCTGTTTTTT.

This clone was found once. The genes are TRBV27 and TRBJ2-2; perhaps TRBD2 as D (6 bases). Looked up from germline, CDR1 is MNHEY and CDR2 is SMNVEV (reference sequence). The CDR3 covers 15 residues. The V end was cut by 2 bases, the J end by 8 bases, with 15 bases between. In DNA, the CDR3 is TGTGCCAGCAGTTTAAGGGCGGGAAGGCGGGGGGAGCTGTTTTTT. It translates to CASSLRAGRRGELFF.

This chain connects TRBV7-2 to TRBJ2-5; TRBD1 matches at 7 bases. The CDR3 covers 15 residues. Germline trimming cut 5 bases from V and 5 bases from J; bases unmatched to any gene: 11. The germline CDR1 and CDR2 sequences are SGHTA and FQGNSA. CDR3 amino acids: CASSPGNRGQETQYF. The CDR3 region has the DNA TGTGCCAGCAGCCCGGGTAATAGGGGGCAGGAGACCCAGTACTTC.

This clone came up once. The chain uses TRBV28 and TRBJ1-4, with 7 positions matching TRBD1. Trimming took 4 bases from V and 8 from J; bases not matched to a gene: 16. CDR3 length equals 17 residues. From germline, CDR1 is MDHEN and CDR2 SYDVKM. CDR3: CASSSQGRFIPAEKLFF. The CDR3 DNA reads as TGTGCCAGCAGTTCACAGGGGAGGTTTATCCCGGCAGAAAAACTGTTTTTT.

This clone came up a few times. The V and J genes are TRBV11-2 and TRBJ2-6; D gene uncertain. Germline-derived CDR1 and CDR2 are SGHAT and FQNNGV. V shed 1 base and J shed 0 bases, with 4 bases lying between them. The CDR3 has 15 amino acids. This chain's CDR3 is CASSLVSSGANVLTF. The CDR3 nucleotides are TGTGCCAGCAGCTTAGTCAGCTCTGGGGCCAACGTCCTGACTTTC.

V is TRBV9 and J is TRBJ2-3, with 11 positions matching TRBD2. CDR3 size: 16 residues. J was trimmed by 2 bases and V by 3 bases; bases with no gene match: 5. Germline lookup yields CDR1 SGDLS and CDR2 YYNGEE. CDR3 in DNA: TGTGCCAGCAGCGCCAGACTAGCGGGATACACAGATACGCAGTATTTT. Amino acid sequence: CASSARLAGYTDTQYF.